This T cell receptor beta chain was recorded in a study of neurological immune-mediated disorders. One entry per CDR3 protein results from TCRdb running MiXCR on the 5' RACE reads. This table holds under 75,000 distinct CDR3 sequences, around 3% found once. In its sample, this clonotype was seen many times. V shed 3 bases and J shed 7 bases, with 19 bases lying between them. The germline CDR1 and CDR2 sequences are ENHRY and SYGVKD. The CDR3 covers 15 residues. What was sequenced was PBMCs. This receptor was identified in a woman aged 45-59 years with multiple sclerosis. The rearrangement joins TRBV10-3 to TRBJ2-7; tentatively, D is TRBD1 (6 bases). For the CDR3, the DNA is TGTGCCATCAGTGACCTTGGCCAGGGGTTCCGAGAGCAGTACTTC. Translation: CAISDLGQGFREQYF.